These 8 T cell receptor beta chains were all obtained from the same sample, sequenced in a study of CD8+ T cells in alopecia areata. cDNA reverse transcribed from extracted RNA served as the sequencing template. Libraries were prepared by immunoSEQ multiplex PCR; TCRdb keeps only in-frame clonotypes and omits some of them. The sample consists of about 82,000 clones, 51% of them appearing once. The sequenced sample consisted of NKG2D-high CD8+ T cells sorted from blood. Every receptor here comes from a human donor with alopecia areata.

V gene TRBV7-2 combines with J gene TRBJ2-7; perhaps D is TRBD1 or TRBD2 (6 bases each). The ends were cut back, 5 bases at V and 0 bases at J, with 11 bases in the middle. CDR1 SGHTA and CDR2 FQGNSA come from the germline V gene. The CDR3 sequence is 14 residues long. CDR3 nucleotides: TGTGCCAGCAGCGAAGGGGGGTTCTCCTACGAGCAGTACTTC. Translated: CASSEGGFSYEQYF. The whole variable domain, remainder taken from reference TRBV7-2 and TRBJ2-7, is GAGVSQSPSNKVTEKGKDVELRCDPISGHTALYWYRQSLGQGLEFLIYFQGNSAPDKSGLPSDRFSAERTGGSVSTLTIQRTQQEDSAVYLCASSEGGFSYEQYFGPGTRLTVT.

V gene TRBV7-9 combines with J gene TRBJ1-4, with D unclear. The CDR3 length is 13 residues. V was shortened by 7 bases and J by 7 bases, with 13 bases between the two germline ends. Germline V gives CDR1 SEHNR, CDR2 FQNEAQ (reference sequence). The CDR3: CASTSHDGEKLFF. CDR3 DNA: TGTGCCAGCACCTCACATGATGGTGAAAAACTGTTTTTT.

This clone showed up just a few times. This chain connects TRBV29-1 to TRBJ2-3; 11 nucleotides agree with TRBD1. The CDR3 length is 16 residues. Per the germline V gene, CDR1 is SQVTM and CDR2 is ANQGSEA. The V gene end was trimmed by 6 bases and the J gene end by 3 bases; junction bases not matched to a gene: 11. The DNA for the CDR3 is TGCAGCGTCGAGGATTCCCGGGACAGGGGGACAGATACGCAGTATTTT. It codes for CSVEDSRDRGTDTQYF.

This clone was seen a handful of times. The V gene is TRBV4-1, the J gene TRBJ1-5; the match to TRBD1 covers 8 bases. J was trimmed by 6 bases and V by 0 bases; bases with no gene match: 4. Germline loops: CDR1 MGHRA, CDR2 YSYEKL. This CDR3 is 15 amino acids long. In DNA, the CDR3 is TGCGCCAGCAGCCAAGACACAGGGGGAGGTCAGCCCCAGCATTTT. It translates to CASSQDTGGGQPQHF.

This clone showed up just a few times. The rearrangement links TRBV29-1 to TRBJ2-1; a possible D gene is TRBD2 (6 bases). Per the germline V gene, CDR1 is SQVTM and CDR2 is ANQGSEA. The CDR3 length is 16 residues. With 4 bases removed from V and 0 bases from J, the gap between germline ends came to 16 bases. CDR3 bases: TGCAGCGTTGTGGGAGGTCCGGCGAGCTCCTACAATGAGCAGTTCTTC. It specifies CSVVGGPASSYNEQFF.

CDR3 DNA sequence: TGCAGCGTTGAAAATTCCGGGACAGGGACTTCAGACACCTTC. It specifies CSVENSGTGTSDTF. The J gene is TRBJ1-2, the V gene TRBV29-1, with 9 bases matching TRBD1. V lost 2 bases to trimming and J lost 12 bases; unmatched junction nucleotides: 13. Germline CDR1 reads SQVTM; CDR2 reads ANQGSEA. The CDR3 loop spans 14 amino acids.

The chain is built from TRBV30 and TRBJ2-1; D possibly matches TRBD1 or TRBD2 (7 bases each). Looked up from germline, CDR1 is GTSNPN and CDR2 is SVGIG (reference sequence). Trimming took 4 bases from V and 8 from J, leaving 18 bases between them. The CDR3 has 14 amino acids. The CDR3 DNA reads TGTGCCTGGACCCAGTGGCAGGGGGGGGATGAGCAGTTCTTC. Translation: CAWTQWQGGDEQFF.

The chain combines TRBV6-1 with TRBJ2-1; no clear D gene. The CDR3 length is 11 residues. V shed 6 bases and J shed 4 bases, with 4 bases lying between them. Germline loops: CDR1 MNHNS, CDR2 SASEGT. CDR3 sequence: CASRKYNEQFF. Here the CDR3 DNA reads TGTGCCAGCAGGAAGTACAATGAGCAGTTCTTC.